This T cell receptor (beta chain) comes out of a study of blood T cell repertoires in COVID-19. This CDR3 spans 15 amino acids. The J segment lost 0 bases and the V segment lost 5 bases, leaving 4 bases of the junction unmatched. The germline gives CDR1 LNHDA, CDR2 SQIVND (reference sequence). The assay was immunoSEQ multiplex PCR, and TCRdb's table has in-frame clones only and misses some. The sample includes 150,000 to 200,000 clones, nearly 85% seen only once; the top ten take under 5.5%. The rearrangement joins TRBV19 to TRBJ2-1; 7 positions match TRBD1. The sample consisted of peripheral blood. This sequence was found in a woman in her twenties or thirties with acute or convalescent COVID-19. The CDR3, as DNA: TGTGCCAGTAGTGCCAGGGGGAGCTCCTACAATGAGCAGTTCTTC. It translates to CASSARGSSYNEQFF.